These T cell receptor beta chains were read from a single sample in a study of Graves' ophthalmopathy and Graves' hyperthyroidism. MiXCR was run by TCRdb on the multiplex PCR reads, yielding one entry per CDR3 protein. The sample holds approximately 540,000 distinct CDR3 sequences, roughly 39% seen once. Sequencing was performed on peripheral blood or thyroid tissue (not recorded which). Every receptor here comes from an adult man with Graves' hyperthyroidism. The conserved cysteine and the conserved F or W are not part of the CDR3 here. D genes are given only for firm matches.

v_gene	d_gene	j_gene	CDR3aa
TRBV6-1	TRBD1	TRBJ1-2	ASSEAGGGGYGYT
TRBV2	NA	TRBJ2-3	ASSVAIRTDTQY
TRBV29-1	NA	TRBJ1-1	SGPSGIEAF
TRBV29-1	TRBD1	TRBJ1-2	SVALQGMDYGYT
TRBV29-1	TRBD1	TRBJ1-4	SVGGLGTANNEKLF
TRBV10-3	NA	TRBJ1-2	ASSEVRPNYGYT
TRBV13	NA	TRBJ1-6	ASSLVVLNSPLH
TRBV6-5	TRBD1	TRBJ1-1	ASRTGVTEAF
TRBV6-1	TRBD1	TRBJ2-7	ASSHRDRGDYEQY
TRBV5-1	TRBD1	TRBJ2-6	ASTGGASGANVLT
TRBV10-2	TRBD2	TRBJ2-2	ASSPGLAGVELF
TRBV7-9	NA	NA	ASSKDWRGHYNEQY
TRBV19	TRBD1	TRBJ2-5	ASSPGQGRETQY
TRBV20-1	NA	TRBJ1-1	SARLPGHVYGEAF
TRBV28	NA	TRBJ1-1	ASPSLAGREAL
TRBV10-3	TRBD1	TRBJ1-3	AINEGGQGTGNTIY
TRBV6-1	NA	TRBJ1-3	ASSVSRNSGNTIY
TRBV4-1	NA	TRBJ1-1	ASSQEPQLGTEAF
TRBV7-9	TRBD1	TRBJ1-2	ASSLTGQGNYT
TRBV2	NA	TRBJ2-3	ASSDHRVLSTDTQY
TRBV6-5	NA	TRBJ2-7	ASSYKRVSEQY
TRBV5-8	TRBD2	NA	ASSLAGGTYNEQF
TRBV7-8	TRBD2	TRBJ2-5	ASSSSPLATQETQY
TRBV20-1	TRBD1	TRBJ2-3	SARDIGQGTDTQY
TRBV24-1	NA	NA	ATSDDSYNEQF
TRBV10-2	TRBD2	TRBJ2-5	ASMLAGAQETQY
TRBV27	NA	TRBJ2-6	ASSPSVRERYSGANVLT
TRBV3-1	NA	TRBJ2-5	ASSQDLKETQY
TRBV7-9	NA	TRBJ1-2	ASSFDSYGYT
TRBV5-8	NA	TRBJ1-1	ASSLYQGLENTEAF